These T cell receptor beta chains were read from a single sample in a study of T cells in Graves' hyperthyroidism and ophthalmopathy. TCRdb analysed the multiplex PCR reads with MiXCR anew, one entry per CDR3 protein. This sample has roughly 160,000 distinct CDR3 sequences, with just under 9.5% found just once. The sequencing sample was made of blood. These receptors all come from a woman younger than 35 with Graves' hyperthyroidism that later progressed to Graves' ophthalmopathy. CDR3s include the opening cysteine and the closing phenylalanine or tryptophan. A D gene is named only where the DNA matches it firmly.

>NA|TRBV14|TRBJ2-2
CASSQDRTGELFF
>NA|TRBV28|TRBJ1-1
CASIATEAFF
>NA|TRBV28|TRBJ1-5
CASSSDSYSNQPQHF
>NA|TRBV5-4|TRBJ2-1
CASSLAWGAYNEQFF
>NA|TRBV2|TRBJ1-2
CASSDGQQANYGYTF
>NA|TRBV19|TRBJ1-2
CASIGRDNYGYTF
>NA|TRBV5-1|TRBJ2-5
CASSLAPGYGETQYF
>NA|TRBV19|TRBJ2-7
CASSISGARDEQYF
>TRBD1|TRBV6-2/TRBV6-3|TRBJ2-1
CASTLGGTAFNEQFF
>NA|TRBV12-3/TRBV12-4|TRBJ2-2
CASSLGLNTGELFF
>TRBD2|TRBV20-1|TRBJ2-1
CSARAGTSPSYNEQFF
>TRBD1|TRBV2|TRBJ2-5
CASSVGQGVIGTQYF
>NA|TRBV7-9|TRBJ2-2
CASSSPARANTGELFF
>NA|TRBV14|TRBJ2-3
CASSQVRGGTQYF
>NA|TRBV12-3/TRBV12-4|TRBJ1-1
CASSLAGFGLMNTEAFF
>NA|TRBV5-1|TRBJ2-1
CASSLAAGTKEQFF
>NA|TRBV5-5|TRBJ1-5
CASSLFTSNSNQPQHF